This TCR beta chain was captured in a study of T cell changes during pregnancy in multiple sclerosis. With 6 bases removed from V and 1 base from J, the gap between germline ends came to 3 bases. This CDR3 is built from 11 residues. Looked up from germline, CDR1 is LNHDA and CDR2 is SQIVND (reference sequence). A remark on this clone: Other DNA sequences in this specimen translate into the identical CDR3.

Generated by immunoSEQ multiplex PCR, the TCRdb table keeps only in-frame clones and is missing some. The repertoire includes over 50,000 clones, 88% of them detected once, and over 1.5% sits in the top ten. Sequencing used peripheral blood, obtained in the first trimester of pregnancy. The source of this sequence is a female donor with multiple sclerosis, enrolled in a pregnancy study. The V gene is TRBV19, the J gene TRBJ1-1; D unclear. The CDR3 coding sequence is TGTGCCAGTAGCCAGAACACTGAAGCTTTCTTT. This codes for CASSQNTEAFF.